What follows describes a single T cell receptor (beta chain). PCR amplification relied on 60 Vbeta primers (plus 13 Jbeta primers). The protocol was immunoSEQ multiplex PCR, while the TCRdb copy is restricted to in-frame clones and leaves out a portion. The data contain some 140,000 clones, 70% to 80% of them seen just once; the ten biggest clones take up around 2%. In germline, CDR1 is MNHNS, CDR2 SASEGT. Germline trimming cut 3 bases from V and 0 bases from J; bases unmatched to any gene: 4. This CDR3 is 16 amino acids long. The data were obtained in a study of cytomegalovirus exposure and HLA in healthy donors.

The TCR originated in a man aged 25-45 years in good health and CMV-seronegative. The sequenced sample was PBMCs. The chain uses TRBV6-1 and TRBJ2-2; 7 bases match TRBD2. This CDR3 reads CASSEGGTTNTGELFF. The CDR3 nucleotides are TGTGCCAGCAGTGAGGGGGGGACTACGAACACCGGGGAGCTGTTTTTT.